This T cell receptor beta chain was found in a study of blood T cell repertoires in COVID-19. Study information: T cells, B-cell-depleted T cells, or PBMCs supplied cDNA or gDNA.

V shed 0 bases and J shed 7 bases, with 17 bases lying between them. CDR1 is SGHVS and CDR2 is FNYEAQ in the germline V gene. The CDR3 runs 16 residues. Original methodology: Reference gene primer amplification in the assay estimated nucleated cell counts. The table came from immunoSEQ multiplex PCR; TCRdb's copy has only in-frame clones and leaves some out. V and J calls and clone size are given by that table; D and trimming were obtained from the DNA. The sample shows roughly 130,000 clones, about 88% of them seen only once. The receptor's source is a man aged 55 to 70 with COVID-19, enrolled during active disease. The specimen sequenced was peripheral blood. The genes are TRBV7-6 and TRBJ2-3; D may be TRBD1 (6 bases). Written as DNA, the CDR3 is TGTGCCAGCAGCTTAGCTGGGGGCCACTTATTCAATACGCAGTATTTT. It codes for CASSLAGGHLFNTQYF.